This T cell receptor beta chain comes out of a study of T cell repertoires in cytomegalovirus infection. Across the whole study: Well-studied HLA-B-restricted CMV epitopes were used in the study alongside recently identified HLA-C-restricted ones. Matching HLA type, along with CMV infection, was indicated by public TCR beta signatures.

This CDR3 region has 16 residues. J gave up 2 bases and V 3 bases, and 10 bases lay outside the gene matches. CDR1 and CDR2 (germline): MDHEN, SYDVKM. Worth noting for this clonotype: Its antigen is currently unknown.

Each CDR3 protein is one row after TCRdb ran MiXCR on the reads. The sample lists hundreds of thousands of distinct CDR3 sequences, about 27% occurring once. Findings and limits, study-wide: In two of eight donors, the top clonotype was HLA-C-restricted CMV-specific. Identification of carriers of CMV plus the relevant HLA was performed using cumulative public TCR beta family frequency.

The receptor was derived from a human donor in good health (CMV status not recorded). Some clones in this sample may be carry-over from other donors' samples. The rearrangement uses TRBV28 and TRBJ2-7, with 7 bases identical to TRBD2. The starting material was cultured PBMCs, obtained from culture after CMV antigen stimulation. The CDR3, as DNA: TGTGCCAGCAGTTTGGGGGGGGACTGGGCTGCCTACGAGCAGTACTTC. Translating it yields CASSLGGDWAAYEQYF.